The subject of this entry is one TCR beta chain. Within the sample, other DNA sequences also encode this same CDR3. This specimen comes from a study of blood T cell repertoires in COVID-19. Method: immunoSEQ multiplex PCR; TCRdb's copy keeps in-frame clones and lacks some. The sample has roughly 300,000 clones, roughly four fifths seen once. The TCR originated in a woman aged 45 to 65 who had recovered from COVID-19. The source material was peripheral blood.

Here the CDR3 reads CASSQVSGGRTDTQYF. In DNA form, the CDR3 reads TGCGCCAGCAGCCAAGTAAGCGGGGGTCGCACAGATACGCAGTATTTT. The V gene is TRBV4-3, the J gene TRBJ2-3, with 8 positions matching TRBD2. CDR1 and CDR2 from the germline V gene are LGHNA and YSLEER. CDR3 length: 16 amino acids. V trimming: 1 base; J trimming: 1 base; junction bases outside the gene matches: 4.